This entry lists 26 T cell receptor beta chains sequenced from one sample in a study of T cell responses to AZD1222 COVID-19 vaccine. TCRdb's copy holds only in-frame clones and misses some; the assay was immunoSEQ multiplex PCR. The sample shows 72,000 or so clones, roughly 90% of them seen only once. The source was peripheral blood, collected on day 0 of AZD1222 vaccination. These TCRs come from an adult in good health.

V gene TRBV24-1 combines with J gene TRBJ2-7; maybe TRBD2 (7 bases). V was cut by 9 bases and J by 5 bases, with 16 bases left in between. The CDR3 spans 13 residues. Germline assignment: CDR1 KGHDR and CDR2 SFDVKD. The CDR3 nucleotides are TGTGCCACCGGGGGCGGGAGCTCGAACGAGCAGTACTTC. Translation gives CATGGGSSNEQYF.

This sequence joins TRBV2 and TRBJ1-1; 11 bases agree with TRBD1. The germline CDR1 and CDR2 sequences are SNHLY and FYNNEI. The junction had 4 bases not matched to a gene; V was cut back by 6 bases and J by 10 bases. The CDR3 length is 12 residues. The CDR3 DNA sequence: TGTGCCAGCAGCACCGGGACAGGGGGAGCTTTCTTT. This gives the protein CASSTGTGGAFF.

The chain links TRBV7-6 to TRBJ1-5, with D hard to call. CDR3 length: 15 amino acids. V was cut by 2 bases and J by 5 bases, with 13 bases left in between. Germline lookup yields CDR1 SGHVS and CDR2 FNYEAQ. CDR3: CASSLTGVGDQPQHF. The DNA for the CDR3 is TGTGCCAGCAGCTTAACTGGAGTCGGAGATCAGCCCCAGCATTTT.

V is TRBV21-1 and J is TRBJ2-3; TRBD2 reflects the table's D call only, with no check against the DNA. TRBV21-1 is a known pseudogene. The CDR3 has 15 residues. The CDR3 here is CASSSGKGRRDTQYF. In DNA, the CDR3 is TGTGCCAGCTCTAGCGGGAAGGGGCGGAGAGATACGCAGTATTTT.

V gene TRBV6-1 combines with J gene TRBJ2-7; TRBD2 aligns across 11 bases. The junction had 3 bases not matched to a gene; V was cut back by 1 base and J by 4 bases. The CDR3 runs to 15 residues. Germline V gives CDR1 MNHNS, CDR2 SASEGT. The CDR3 sequence is CASSEGLAGGYEQYF. The CDR3 nucleotides are TGTGCCAGCAGTGAAGGTCTAGCGGGGGGATACGAGCAGTACTTC.

The table lists this clone with a few counts. This sequence joins TRBV15 and TRBJ1-1; D call uncertain. V lost 1 base to trimming and J lost 4 bases, with 13 bases between them. The CDR3 contains 15 residues. CDR1 and CDR2 (germline): LNHNV, YYDKDF (reference sequence). For the CDR3, the DNA is TGTGCCACCAGCAGAGTGTCATCGGGCTTCACTGAAGCTTTCTTT. This gives the protein CATSRVSSGFTEAFF.

The gene calls are TRBV30 and TRBJ2-3; 11 bases fit TRBD2. Germline loops: CDR1 GTSNPN, CDR2 SVGIG (reference sequence). The V and J ends lost 8 bases and 2 bases, in that order; junction bases with no gene match: 9. The CDR3 is made up of 15 amino acids. CDR3 region: CARTSGSPITDTQYF. In DNA, the CDR3 is TGTGCCAGAACTAGCGGGAGTCCTATCACAGATACGCAGTATTTT. Variable domain in full (rest from reference TRBV30 and TRBJ2-3): SQTIHQWPATLVQPVGSPLSLECTVEGTSNPNLYWYRQAAGRGLQLLFYSVGIGQISSEVPQNLSASRPQDRQFILSSKKLLLSDSGFYLCARTSGSPITDTQYFGPGTRLTVL.

V gene TRBV2 combines with J gene TRBJ1-3, with 7 bases aligning to TRBD1. With 6 bases clipped from V and 8 bases from J, the junction kept 10 bases outside the gene matches. The length of the CDR3 is 14 residues. CDR1 and CDR2 from the germline V gene are SNHLY and FYNNEI. DNA for the CDR3: TGTGCCAGCAGGGGGACAGCCCGGGGGGACACCATATATTTT. It specifies CASRGTARGDTIYF.

This chain connects TRBV27 to TRBJ2-7, with TRBD2 matching 13 bases. Per the germline V gene, CDR1 is MNHEY and CDR2 is SMNVEV (reference sequence). With 7 bases clipped from V and 2 bases from J, the junction kept 5 bases outside the gene matches. The CDR3 consists of 15 residues. CDR3 amino acids: CASTLGTSGAYEQYF. The CDR3 DNA reads as TGTGCCAGCACCTTGGGGACTAGCGGGGCCTACGAGCAGTACTTC.

V and J are TRBV11-2 and TRBJ1-1, with a weak D call TRBD1 (6 bases). V lost 3 bases, J lost 0 bases, and 8 bases lay in between. This CDR3 is 14 amino acids long. CDR1 is SGHAT and CDR2 is FQNNGV in the germline V gene. CDR3 in amino acids: CASSFGQLNTEAFF. Written as DNA, the CDR3 is TGTGCCAGCAGCTTTGGACAGCTGAACACTGAAGCTTTCTTT.

The chain recombines TRBV5-1 with TRBJ2-2; D remains unclear. Deletions cut 4 bases from V and 0 bases from J, with 7 bases between. This CDR3 is built from 14 residues. Germline values: CDR1 SGHRS, CDR2 YFSETQ. CDR3 residues: CASSPAPNTGELFF. The CDR3 coding sequence is TGCGCCAGCAGCCCCGCACCGAACACCGGGGAGCTGTTTTTT.

This clone was counted a single time. The gene calls are TRBV3-1 (or the pseudogene TRBV3-2) and TRBJ1-2; D ambiguous. CDR1 LGHDT and CDR2 YNNKEL come from the germline V gene (reference sequence). Trimming pared 0 bases from V and 8 bases from J, leaving 7 bases between. The CDR3 has 12 amino acids. CDR3 nucleotide sequence: TGTGCCAGCAGCCAAGAGCCGTTAGGCTACACCTTC. The encoded protein is CASSQEPLGYTF.

The chain uses TRBV7-8 and TRBJ2-3; D gene ambiguous. The CDR3 consists of 14 residues. The germline CDR1 and CDR2 sequences are SGHVS and FQNEAQ. Trimming left V 3 bases short and J 2 bases short, with 9 bases between. CDR3 sequence reads: CASSFPWNTDTQYF. The CDR3 DNA sequence: TGTGCCAGCAGCTTCCCCTGGAACACAGATACGCAGTATTTT.

This rearrangement joins TRBV27 to TRBJ2-7; 7 bases match TRBD1. Germline loops: CDR1 MNHEY, CDR2 SMNVEV (reference sequence). CDR3 length: 13 amino acids. J lost 4 bases, V lost 5 bases, and 5 bases had no gene match. The CDR3 protein is CASSQGQLYEQYF. CDR3 DNA: TGTGCCAGCAGTCAGGGACAGCTTTACGAGCAGTACTTC.

The V call is TRBV6-5, the J call TRBJ1-1; TRBD1 might be the D (6 bases). The germline V and J ends were trimmed by 4 bases and 0 bases, with 12 bases remaining between them. CDR1 and CDR2 from the germline V gene are MNHEY and SVGAGI. This CDR3 is 15 amino acids long. The CDR3 DNA reads as TGTGCCAGCAGTTTATCAGGGGAACTGAACACTGAAGCTTTCTTT. It encodes CASSLSGELNTEAFF.

The chain uses TRBV9 and TRBJ2-6, with 9 bases lining up with TRBD1. Unmatched junction bases numbered 11, after V lost 3 bases and J lost 1 base. Germline CDR1 SGDLS, CDR2 YYNGEE. CDR3 length: 19 residues. The CDR3 coding sequence is TGTGCCAGCAGCGCTGACACAGGGGGCGTATATTCTGGGGCCAACGTCCTGACTTTC. Translating gives CASSADTGGVYSGANVLTF. Looking up the rest from reference TRBV9 and TRBJ2-6 gives the full variable domain: DSGVTQTPKHLITATGQRVTLRCSPRSGDLSVYWYQQSLDQGLQFLIQYYNGEERAKGNILERFSAQQFPDLHSELNLSSLELGDSALYFCASSADTGGVYSGANVLTFGAGSRLTVL.

V gene TRBV5-8 combines with J gene TRBJ2-1; 10 bases map to TRBD2. Germline CDR1 reads SGHTS; CDR2 reads YDEGEE. V dropped 1 base and J dropped 8; count of bases not matched to a gene: 3. The CDR3 has 14 amino acids. The CDR3 bases are TGTGCCAGCAGCTTGTCTAGCGGGAGTGATGAGCAGTTCTTC. Its translation: CASSLSSGSDEQFF.

The rearrangement uses TRBV19 and TRBJ1-1, with D perhaps TRBD1 (5 bases). Germline V gives CDR1 LNHDA, CDR2 SQIVND (reference sequence). V lost 5 bases and J 4 bases, leaving 17 bases between the germline ends. This CDR3 is built from 15 residues. CDR3 in DNA: TGTGCCAGTAGTCGGGACGGCTTCTCGGGCACTGAAGCTTTCTTT. This translates into CASSRDGFSGTEAFF. Supplemented by reference TRBV19 and TRBJ1-1, the full variable domain reads DGGITQSPKYLFRKEGQNVTLSCEQNLNHDAMYWYRQDPGQGLRLIYYSQIVNDFQKGDIAEGYSVSREKKESFPLTVTSAQKNPTAFYLCASSRDGFSGTEAFFGQGTRLTVV.

As for this clone: One end of the junction varies from germline; a read error may be responsible. The chain recombines TRBV6-2 or TRBV6-3 with TRBJ1-2; D is perhaps TRBD1 (5 bases). Germline CDR1 and CDR2: MNHEY and SVGEGT. The CDR3 is made up of 14 amino acids. In nucleotides, the CDR3 is TGTGCCAGCAGTAACTCGGCAGGGTTAGATGGCTACACCTTC. It codes for CASSNSAGLDGYTF.

The chain carries TRBV5-5 and TRBJ1-2; perhaps TRBD1 as D (5 bases). V was clipped by 3 bases and J by 3 bases, with 15 bases between them. Germline-derived CDR1 and CDR2 are SGHKS and YYEKEE (reference sequence). The CDR3 extends over 15 amino acids. CDR3 residues: CASSSGDGTYYGYTF. The CDR3 nucleotides read TGTGCCAGCAGCTCCGGGGACGGAACTTACTATGGCTACACCTTC.

This clone was detected only once. V is TRBV6-5 and J is TRBJ1-5; D not certain. Trimming cost V 8 bases and J 5 bases, with 19 bases left between them. CDR1 MNHEY and CDR2 SVGAGI come from the germline V gene. The CDR3 is 15 residues long. The DNA for the CDR3 is TGTGCCAGCTCCTCTCACCAGGTGGGATATCAGCCCCAGCATTTT. It specifies CASSSHQVGYQPQHF.

CDR3 sequence reads: CASSRGGGPETQYF. The CDR3 nucleotides read TGTGCCAGCAGCCGGGGCGGGGGGCCAGAGACCCAGTACTTC. J is TRBJ2-5 and V is TRBV3-1 (or the pseudogene TRBV3-2); 8 bases fit TRBD2. The V gene end was trimmed by 4 bases and the J gene end by 4 bases; junction bases not matched to a gene: 5. Germline values: CDR1 LGHDT, CDR2 YNNKEL (reference sequence). This CDR3 is built from 14 residues.

The V and J genes are TRBV4-1 and TRBJ2-3, with 7 positions matching TRBD2. The CDR3 loop spans 14 amino acids. With 7 bases clipped from V and 1 base from J, the junction kept 5 bases outside the gene matches. Germline CDR1 reads MGHRA; CDR2 reads YSYEKL. CDR3 nucleotide sequence: TGCGCCAGCAAAAGAAGCGGGGGCACAGATACGCAGTATTTT. Residues: CASKRSGGTDTQYF.

This chain connects TRBV6-4 to TRBJ1-5, with TRBD1 as a possible D gene (6 bases). Trimming pared 3 bases from V and 6 bases from J, leaving 15 bases between. The germline V gene encodes CDR1 MRHNA and CDR2 SNTAGT. This CDR3 has 15 amino acids. The DNA for the CDR3 is TGTGCCAGCAGTGAGACGGGGGGCGCCGGTCAGCCCCAGCATTTT. This encodes CASSETGGAGQPQHF.

This clone was picked up a small number of times. The CDR3 DNA reads TGTGCCAGCAGCTTAACTCGGTGGTCCACCATATATTTT. It codes for CASSLTRWSTIYF. V gene TRBV7-3 combines with J gene TRBJ1-3; D uncertain. The germline CDR1 and CDR2 sequences are SGHTA and FQGTGA. Trimming took off 0 bases at V and 9 bases at J, with 9 bases between the two ends. This CDR3 has 13 residues.

The chain employs TRBV4-3 and TRBJ2-4, with 11 bases that match TRBD2. This CDR3 has 17 residues. The germline V gene encodes CDR1 LGHNA and CDR2 YSLEER. With V trimmed by 1 base and J by 2 bases, 4 bases remained unmatched. CDR3 DNA sequence: TGCGCCAGCAGCCAAGGGTCTAGCGGGAGGTCCAAAAACATTCAGTACTTC. The encoded protein is CASSQGSSGRSKNIQYF.